These 27 T cell receptor beta chains originate from one sample sequenced in a study of Graves' ophthalmopathy and Graves' hyperthyroidism. RNA served as the template for amplifying TCR beta CDR3 regions. A first-round RT-PCR used HTBI primers, followed by a second-round multiplex PCR. TCRdb re-derived calls from the multiplex PCR reads in MiXCR, one entry per CDR3 protein. The sample comprises 200,000 to 250,000 distinct CDR3 sequences, 20% to 25% of which are singletons, and about 40% rests with the top ten. Material: peripheral blood. Source of these receptors: a woman between 45 and 65 years old with Graves' ophthalmopathy.

At least ten counts were recorded for this clonotype. This may be a read error, as it is one base from a much larger clone. The chain joins TRBV24-1 to TRBJ2-2, with D perhaps matching TRBD2 (5 bases). Germline V lookup: CDR1 KGHDR, CDR2 SFDVKD. CDR3 length: 11 residues. DNA for the CDR3: TGTGCCACCTGGGGAACCGGGGAGCCGTTTTTT. It encodes CATWGTGEPFF.

The sample holds a few counts of this clonotype. The chain has TRBV4-1 and TRBJ1-1; D perhaps matches TRBD1 (6 bases). CDR3 size: 17 residues. From germline, CDR1 is MGHRA and CDR2 YSYEKL. Deletions cut 0 bases from V and 4 bases from J, with 18 bases between. The CDR3 here is CASSQDVRSGAATEAFF. In nucleotides, the CDR3 is TGCGCCAGCAGCCAAGATGTAAGGTCAGGGGCGGCCACTGAAGCTTTCTTT.

This clonotype was counted many times. The V call is TRBV6-1, the J call TRBJ2-5; 9 bases line up with TRBD1. The CDR3 is 14 amino acids. Germline assignment: CDR1 MNHNS and CDR2 SASEGT. J gave up 5 bases and V 5 bases, and 6 bases lay outside the gene matches. CDR3 DNA: TGTGCCAGCAGTCCCGGACAGGGGTCGGAGACCCAGTACTTC. It codes for CASSPGQGSETQYF.

This clonotype was counted between two and nine times. The CDR3 nucleotides read TGTGCCAGCACCCCCTGGGGGCTCGACACCGGGGAGCTGTTTTTT. As protein: CASTPWGLDTGELFF. This chain joins TRBV6-1 and TRBJ2-2; D is perhaps TRBD1 (6 bases). There are 15 residues in the CDR3. Trimming removed 7 bases at V and 3 bases at J, with 15 bases between. The germline gives CDR1 MNHNS, CDR2 SASEGT.

This clonotype was seen many times. The chain couples TRBV18 to TRBJ2-7; D is uncertain. Trimming took off 3 bases at V and 5 bases at J, with 11 bases between the two ends. The V gene's germline CDR1 is KGHSH and CDR2 LQKENI. The CDR3 loop spans 13 amino acids. CDR3 region: CASSPVVGHEQYF. In nucleotides, the CDR3 is TGTGCCAGCTCACCGGTCGTGGGCCACGAGCAGTACTTC.

In this sample, this clonotype turned up once. This rearrangement joins TRBV27 to TRBJ2-5, with a weak D call TRBD1 (6 bases). Germline-derived CDR1 and CDR2 are MNHEY and SMNVEV (reference sequence). This CDR3 is built from 13 residues. V was clipped by 5 bases and J by 5 bases, with 12 bases between them. CDR3 protein: CASSPTQGETQYF. As DNA, the CDR3 is TGTGCCAGCAGTCCAACCCAGGGGGAGACCCAGTACTTC.

This clonotype was detected many times. The rearrangement joins TRBV7-2 to TRBJ2-5; 14 bases map to TRBD2. V shed 5 bases and J 7 bases; nucleotides not matched to a gene: 3. This CDR3 region has 14 residues. Germline V CDR1 and CDR2: SGHTA, FQGNSA. The CDR3 reads CASSRLAGGGTQYF. The DNA for the CDR3 is TGTGCCAGCAGCAGACTAGCGGGAGGGGGGACCCAGTACTTC.

The chain uses TRBV11-1 and TRBJ2-7; D possibly uses TRBD1 or TRBD2 (5 bases each). The CDR3 length is 19 residues. The V end was cut by 3 bases, the J end by 6 bases, with 30 bases between. Germline V CDR1 and CDR2: SGHAT, FQDESV (reference sequence). CDR3 sequence reads: CASSFSDSWAWGMVSEQYF. DNA for the CDR3: TGTGCCAGCAGCTTTTCGGATTCATGGGCATGGGGGATGGTGAGCGAGCAGTACTTC.

This clonotype has a count of ten or more. The chain combines TRBV20-1 with TRBJ2-7; TRBD2 matches 11 bases. CDR3 length: 16 residues. The germline V gene has CDR1 DFQATT and CDR2 SNEGSKA (reference sequence). The ends lost 2 bases at V and 5 bases at J; junction bases unmatched: 11. Here the CDR3 reads CSARKGVAGGSDEQYF. The CDR3 nucleotides read TGCAGTGCTAGAAAGGGGGTAGCGGGAGGGTCTGACGAGCAGTACTTC.

This clonotype was seen many times. The chain carries TRBV19 and TRBJ2-3; 13 positions match TRBD2. The V gene's germline CDR1 is LNHDA and CDR2 SQIVND (reference sequence). V lost 6 bases and J lost 5; bases outside the gene matches: 2. This CDR3 comprises 14 residues. CDR3 region: CASSTSGREDTQYF. In nucleotides, the CDR3 is TGTGCCAGTAGCACTAGCGGGAGGGAAGATACGCAGTATTTT.

This chain uses TRBV14 with TRBJ2-7; TRBD2 matches at 13 bases. CDR3 size: 18 residues. Germline loops: CDR1 SGHDN, CDR2 FVKESK. Germline trimming cut 6 bases from V and 4 bases from J; bases unmatched to any gene: 15. CDR3 DNA sequence: TGTGCCAGCAGTTTATTACAGGGACTAGCGGGACTCGGGTACGAGCAGTACTTC. Translation gives CASSLLQGLAGLGYEQYF.

This clonotype came up many times. This chain uses TRBV27 with TRBJ2-7; possibly TRBD2 for D (5 bases). The V end was cut by 6 bases, the J end by 0 bases, with 12 bases between. Germline CDR1 is MNHEY and CDR2 is SMNVEV (reference sequence). This CDR3 comprises 14 residues. The CDR3 DNA reads TGTGCCAGCAGCTACCGGGGTACCTCCTACGAGCAGTACTTC. Protein: CASSYRGTSYEQYF.

This clonotype was observed at least ten times. The rearrangement links TRBV2 to TRBJ2-2, with 11 bases identical to TRBD1. The CDR3 covers 14 residues. Germline V gene data show CDR1 as SNHLY and CDR2 as FYNNEI. The trim removed 4 bases at V and 7 bases at J, leaving 2 bases unmatched. CDR3 loop: CASSGGQGVGELFF. The CDR3 DNA is TGTGCCAGCAGTGGGGGACAGGGGGTCGGGGAGCTGTTTTTT.

This clonotype was detected many times. The rearrangement links TRBV11-1 to TRBJ2-7, with D perhaps TRBD2 (7 bases). This CDR3 comprises 18 residues. V was clipped by 2 bases and J by 1 base, with 21 bases between them. Germline loops: CDR1 SGHAT, CDR2 FQDESV (reference sequence). Here the CDR3 DNA reads TGTGCCAGCAGCTTATTCCGGTCCGCGGCGGGGGCGTCCTACGAGCAGTACTTC. This translates into CASSLFRSAAGASYEQYF.

This clonotype was recorded many times. The genes are TRBV30 and TRBJ2-7, with 13 bases that match TRBD2. Germline V gene lookup returns CDR1 GTSNPN and CDR2 SVGIG (reference sequence). This CDR3 is built from 17 residues. J gave up 2 bases and V 8 bases, and 15 bases lay outside the gene matches. This CDR3 reads CATDTGTSGTNAYEQYF. The CDR3 DNA reads as TGTGCCACGGACACTGGGACTAGCGGGACAAATGCCTACGAGCAGTACTTC. Together with reference TRBV30 and TRBJ2-7, the CDR3 gives the full variable domain: SQTIHQWPATLVQPVGSPLSLECTVEGTSNPNLYWYRQAAGRGLQLLFYSVGIGQISSEVPQNLSASRPQDRQFILSSKKLLLSDSGFYLCATDTGTSGTNAYEQYFGPGTRLTVT.

This clonotype was counted ten times or more. The chain has TRBV12-3 or TRBV12-4 and TRBJ1-5; 11 bases line up with TRBD1. J was trimmed by 5 bases and V by 5 bases; bases with no gene match: 8. The CDR3 is 16 residues long. CDR3 region: CASSLAGTGGDQPQHF. The CDR3 DNA reads as TGTGCCAGCAGTCTGGCCGGGACAGGGGGAGATCAGCCCCAGCATTTT.

This clonotype was observed many times. The chain uses TRBV7-8 and TRBJ2-7; no definite D call. Germline V gives CDR1 SGHVS, CDR2 FQNEAQ. This CDR3 spans 15 amino acids. V was shortened by 1 base and J by 7 bases, with 17 bases between the two germline ends. The CDR3 region is CASSLDQDPLREQYF. In DNA form, the CDR3 reads TGTGCCAGCAGCTTAGATCAGGACCCTTTAAGAGAGCAGTACTTC. Filled out from reference TRBV7-8 and TRBJ2-7, the complete variable domain reads GAGVSQSPRYKVAKRGQDVALRCDPISGHVSLFWYQQALGQGPEFLTYFQNEAQLDKSGLPSDRFFAERPEGSVSTLKIQRTQQEDSAVYLCASSLDQDPLREQYFGPGTRLTVT.

In its sample, this clonotype was seen many times. CDR3 nucleotide sequence: TGTGCCAGCAGTGTTCGGTCGAACTACGAGCAGTACTTC. It codes for CASSVRSNYEQYF. V gene TRBV6-1 combines with J gene TRBJ2-7; D remains unclear. Germline V gene data show CDR1 as MNHNS and CDR2 as SASEGT. The V end lost 4 bases, the J end lost 3 bases, and 10 bases lay between the germline ends. This CDR3 comprises 13 residues.

This clonotype was picked up many times. This rearrangement joins TRBV18 to TRBJ1-1, with D perhaps TRBD1 (6 bases). Trimming took 3 bases from V and 3 from J, leaving 20 bases between them. Germline-derived CDR1 and CDR2 are KGHSH and LQKENI. The CDR3 has 17 amino acids. CDR3 in amino acids: CASSPLRGGLADTEAFF. The CDR3 coding sequence is TGTGCCAGCTCACCTTTGAGGGGGGGCTTAGCGGACACTGAAGCTTTCTTT.

This clonotype occurred a few times. V gene TRBV6-1 combines with J gene TRBJ2-2; 7 bases fit TRBD2. This CDR3 comprises 15 residues. The J segment lost 7 bases and the V segment lost 6 bases, leaving 11 bases of the junction unmatched. The germline V gene has CDR1 MNHNS and CDR2 SASEGT. The CDR3 is CASRPTGTTVGELFF. DNA of the CDR3: TGTGCCAGCAGACCTACGGGGACTACGGTCGGGGAGCTGTTTTTT.

This clonotype was observed at least ten times. The chain carries TRBV6-7 and TRBJ2-7; 10 bases match TRBD2. TRBV6-7 is an ORF, with its function uncertain. The CDR3 is made up of 14 amino acids. Trimming cost V 6 bases and J 3 bases; bases outside gene matches: 5. The CDR3 protein is CASRSQREGYEQYF. The CDR3 nucleotides are TGTGCCAGCAGATCACAGCGGGAGGGCTACGAGCAGTACTTC.

This clonotype has only a few counts. The J gene is TRBJ1-5, the V gene TRBV20-1, with 7 positions matching TRBD1. The CDR3 runs to 14 residues. Germline CDR1 and CDR2: DFQATT and SNEGSKA (reference sequence). The J segment lost 1 base and the V segment lost 6 bases, leaving 6 bases of the junction unmatched. CDR3 loop: CSAVGGLSNQPQHF. CDR3 DNA: TGCAGTGCGGTAGGGGGCTTGAGCAATCAGCCCCAGCATTTT.

This clonotype was counted many times. The J gene is TRBJ2-2, the V gene TRBV6-5, with a tentative D call TRBD1 (6 bases). Germline CDR1 and CDR2: MNHEY and SVGAGI. Trimming took 5 bases from V and 1 from J, leaving 11 bases between them. The CDR3 consists of 15 residues. The chain's CDR3 is CASSRVQGNTGELFF. The CDR3 DNA reads as TGTGCCAGCAGTCGGGTACAGGGGAACACCGGGGAGCTGTTTTTT.

This clonotype was observed many times. The chain combines TRBV19 with TRBJ2-5; TRBD2 aligns across 7 bases. CDR1 and CDR2 from the germline V gene are LNHDA and SQIVND (reference sequence). The CDR3 extends over 14 amino acids. The trim removed 2 bases at V and 3 bases at J, leaving 3 bases unmatched. As DNA, the CDR3 is TGTGCCAGTAGTATAATTGGGGGGGAAGAGACCCAGTACTTC. Its protein is CASSIIGGEETQYF.

V is TRBV28 and J is TRBJ1-6; no reliable D call. This CDR3 contains 13 residues. Per the germline V gene, CDR1 is MDHEN and CDR2 is SYDVKM. V lost 6 bases and J 9 bases, leaving 12 bases between the germline ends. DNA for the CDR3: TGTGCCAGCAGCACGACAAGAGGTTCACCCCTCCACTTT. It yields the protein CASSTTRGSPLHF.

V and J are TRBV7-9 and TRBJ2-7, with D uncertain. The DNA end favors TRBJ2-5, so the J call may be wrong. The CDR3 sequence is 14 residues long. Germline values: CDR1 SEHNR, CDR2 FQNEAQ (reference sequence). CDR3: CASSLVPSQETQYF. The CDR3 DNA is TGTGCCAGCAGCTTAGTTCCCTCCCAGGAGACCCAGTACTTC.

This clonotype has at least ten counts. The chain combines TRBV7-3 with TRBJ2-7; 9 bases are shared with TRBD2. Per the germline V gene, CDR1 is SGHTA and CDR2 is FQGTGA. Trimming took 2 bases from V and 6 from J; bases not matched to a gene: 5. This CDR3 comprises 14 residues. This chain's CDR3 is CASSLGGLAGEQYF. In DNA, the CDR3 is TGTGCCAGCAGCTTAGGGGGACTAGCCGGCGAGCAGTACTTC.